This T cell receptor (beta chain) was retrieved from a study of blood T cell repertoires in COVID-19. V dropped 6 bases and J dropped 6 bases, with 15 bases sitting between them. Per the germline V gene, CDR1 is SNHLY and CDR2 is FYNNEI. The CDR3 is 14 amino acids. Data came from immunoSEQ multiplex PCR; TCRdb stores just in-frame clones and leaves some out. In the table there are some 450,000 clones, 70% to 90% of which are singletons. The clonotype comes from a man younger than 30 with COVID-19, enrolled during active disease. The sequenced material came from peripheral blood. V usage is TRBV2 and J usage is TRBJ1-5, with D hard to call. The CDR3 spells CASSDASGSQPQHF. DNA of the CDR3: TGTGCCAGCAGCGATGCCAGTGGTTCTCAGCCCCAGCATTTT.